A single sample is the source of the 24 T cell receptor beta chains below, sequenced in a study of T cells in Graves' hyperthyroidism and ophthalmopathy. What was amplified from RNA transcripts were TCR beta CDR3 regions. TCR CDR3 regions were first amplified by RT-PCR with HTBI primers. TCRdb passed the multiplex PCR reads through MiXCR, listing each CDR3 protein once. This table holds hundreds of thousands of distinct CDR3 sequences, roughly 15% found once. Source material: blood. The receptor set was obtained from a woman in her fifties or sixties with Graves' ophthalmopathy.

This clonotype was recorded at least ten times. V and J are TRBV30 and TRBJ1-2; unclear D gene. CDR1 and CDR2 (germline): GTSNPN, SVGIG (reference sequence). Trimming removed 4 bases at V and 4 bases at J, with 10 bases between. There are 12 residues in the CDR3. The CDR3 here is CAWTREGYGYTF. CDR3 DNA sequence: TGTGCCTGGACCCGAGAAGGCTATGGCTACACCTTC.

Many counts were recorded for this clonotype. V usage is TRBV7-3 and J usage is TRBJ2-1, with 10 bases identical to TRBD2. The V segment lost 2 bases and the J segment 5 bases; nucleotides outside the gene matches: 6. Germline V gives CDR1 SGHTA, CDR2 FQGTGA. This CDR3 is built from 16 residues. The CDR3 loop is CASSLVPSGSHNEQFF. In DNA form, the CDR3 reads TGTGCCAGCAGCTTAGTCCCTAGCGGGAGTCACAATGAGCAGTTCTTC.

The chain has TRBV7-3 and TRBJ2-7, with TRBD1 matching over 7 bases. Germline values: CDR1 SGHTA, CDR2 FQGTGA. The junction had 10 bases not matched to a gene; V was cut back by 5 bases and J by 3 bases. CDR3 length equals 15 residues. CDR3 sequence (DNA): TGTGCCAGCAGCCAATACGCAGGGGGTCGCTACGAGCAGTACTTC. The encoded protein is CASSQYAGGRYEQYF.

This chain links TRBV6-5 with TRBJ2-7, with unresolved D. This CDR3 region has 15 residues. Germline CDR1 is MNHEY and CDR2 is SVGAGI. Deletions cut 0 bases from V and 2 bases from J, with 11 bases between. As DNA, the CDR3 is TGTGCCAGCAGTTACTCCCAGCCTGAAGCCTACGAGCAGTACTTC. Residues: CASSYSQPEAYEQYF.

This clonotype appeared many times. The rearrangement uses TRBV6-5 and TRBJ2-1, with 13 bases fitting TRBD2. Trimming at V came to 5 bases and at J to 7 bases, leaving 5 bases not matched to a gene. The CDR3 runs to 15 residues. From germline, CDR1 is MNHEY and CDR2 SVGAGI. The chain's CDR3 is CASSLLAGGHNEQFF. In DNA form, the CDR3 reads TGTGCCAGCAGTCTACTAGCGGGAGGGCATAATGAGCAGTTCTTC.

In this sample, this clonotype turned up many times. CDR3 DNA sequence: TGCAGTGCTAGGAGGGGGAGTAGGGTCCCAATCGAGCAGTTCTTC. Its protein is CSARRGSRVPIEQFF. The V and J genes are TRBV20-1 and TRBJ2-1; D might be TRBD1 (6 bases). V lost 3 bases and J 10 bases, leaving 22 bases between the germline ends. The CDR3 is 15 amino acids. Per the germline V gene, CDR1 is DFQATT and CDR2 is SNEGSKA (reference sequence).

Comment on this clonotype: A read error may be the cause here, since a much bigger clone is one base away. The J gene is TRBJ2-3, the V gene TRBV14, with TRBD2 matching 11 bases. CDR3 size: 16 residues. The germline CDR1 and CDR2 sequences are SGHDN and FVKESK. V shed 2 bases, J shed 4 bases, and the junction held 5 bases outside the gene matches. The CDR3 spells CASSQRLAGSADTQYF. CDR3 sequence (DNA): TGTGCCAGCAGCCAACGACTAGCGGGAAGCGCAGATACGCAGTATTTT. Variable domain in full (rest from reference TRBV14 and TRBJ2-3): EAGVTQFPSHSVIEKGQTVTLRCDPISGHDNLYWYRRVMGKEIKFLLHFVKESKQDESGMPNNRFLAERTGGTYSTLKVQPAELEDSGVYFCASSQRLAGSADTQYFGPGTRLTVL.

V usage is TRBV19 and J usage is TRBJ2-1; D not resolved. The CDR3 is 15 residues long. The V end was cut by 4 bases, the J end by 0 bases, with 10 bases between. Looked up from germline, CDR1 is LNHDA and CDR2 is SQIVND (reference sequence). The CDR3 spells CASSSGPSSYNEQFF. The CDR3, as DNA: TGTGCCAGTAGTAGCGGCCCGAGCTCCTACAATGAGCAGTTCTTC. The whole variable domain, filled in from reference TRBV19 and TRBJ2-1, reads DGGITQSPKYLFRKEGQNVTLSCEQNLNHDAMYWYRQDPGQGLRLIYYSQIVNDFQKGDIAEGYSVSREKKESFPLTVTSAQKNPTAFYLCASSSGPSSYNEQFFGPGTRLTVL.

This clonotype was seen at least ten times. The CDR3 nucleotides read TGTGCCAGCAGCCAAGACGGGGGCGAAAAACTGTTTTTT. Translation gives CASSQDGGEKLFF. The genes are TRBV3-1 and TRBJ1-4; weak D call: TRBD1 (6 bases). CDR1 is LGHDT, CDR2 YNNKEL, per germline (reference sequence). CDR3 length equals 13 residues. V lost 0 bases to trimming and J lost 8 bases, with 7 bases between them. Full variable domain (outside the CDR3, taken from reference TRBV3-1 and TRBJ1-4): DTAVSQTPKYLVTQMGNDKSIKCEQNLGHDTMYWYKQDSKKFLKIMFSYNNKELIINETVPNRFSPKSPDKAHLNLHINSLELGDSAVYFCASSQDGGEKLFFGSGTQLSVL.

This clonotype was found many times. The chain combines TRBV11-2 with TRBJ2-3; 8 bases map to TRBD1. CDR1 and CDR2 (germline): SGHAT, FQNNGV. This CDR3 is 16 amino acids long. The junction had 6 bases not matched to a gene; V was cut back by 2 bases and J by 2 bases. CDR3 in amino acids: CASSLFRTGPTDTQYF. As DNA, the CDR3 is TGTGCCAGCAGCTTATTCCGGACAGGGCCCACAGATACGCAGTATTTT.

At least ten counts were recorded for this clonotype. The chain couples TRBV7-9 to TRBJ2-5; D is unclear. Trimming stripped 5 bases from V and 5 bases from J, with 6 bases between. CDR1 is SEHNR and CDR2 is FQNEAQ in the germline V gene (reference sequence). The length of the CDR3 is 11 residues. CDR3 in amino acids: CASSPNETQYF. CDR3 nucleotide sequence: TGTGCCAGCAGCCCCAACGAGACCCAGTACTTC. The entire variable domain, with the rest obtained from reference TRBV7-9 and TRBJ2-5, is as follows: DTGVSQNPRHKITKRGQNVTFRCDPISEHNRLYWYRQTLGQGPEFLTYFQNEAQLEKSRLLSDRFSAERPKGSFSTLEIQRTEQGDSAMYLCASSPNETQYFGPGTRLLVL.

The V and J genes are TRBV7-2 and TRBJ2-7, with TRBD2 identical over 10 bases. The J segment lost 6 bases and the V segment lost 5 bases, leaving 1 base of the junction unmatched. There are 12 residues in the CDR3. Germline lookup yields CDR1 SGHTA and CDR2 FQGNSA. CDR3 coding DNA: TGTGCCAGCAGCCAGCGGGAGGGCGAGCAGTACTTC. Amino acid sequence: CASSQREGEQYF.

This clonotype was picked up many times. This chain connects TRBV12-3 or TRBV12-4 to TRBJ1-2, with TRBD1 identical over 8 bases. The CDR3 spans 13 residues. V was clipped by 5 bases and J by 8 bases; unmatched bases: 7. In nucleotides, the CDR3 is TGTGCCAGCAGTCCCGGACAGGGCTGGGGCTACACCTTC. Residues: CASSPGQGWGYTF.

This clonotype was picked up a small number of times. The gene calls are TRBV12-3 or TRBV12-4 and TRBJ1-6; D remains ambiguous. This CDR3 has 14 amino acids. V was shortened by 6 bases and J by 5 bases, with 11 bases between the two germline ends. The CDR3 DNA sequence: TGTGCCAGCAGCCTCCTAGGAAATAATTCACCCCTCCACTTT. It yields the protein CASSLLGNNSPLHF.

V and J are TRBV6-2 or TRBV6-3 and TRBJ1-1, with D possibly matching TRBD1 (6 bases). The CDR3 loop spans 16 amino acids. CDR1 MNHEY and CDR2 SVGEGT come from the germline V gene. V was clipped by 0 bases and J by 1 base, with 12 bases between them. The CDR3 region has the DNA TGTGCCAGCAGTTACTCGGTCCCGGGACAGAACACTGAAGCTTTCTTT. The encoded protein is CASSYSVPGQNTEAFF.

This rearrangement joins TRBV7-9 to TRBJ2-5, with 9 bases aligning to TRBD1. The trim removed 4 bases at V and 5 bases at J, leaving 8 bases unmatched. The germline V gene has CDR1 SEHNR and CDR2 FQNEAQ (reference sequence). This CDR3 spans 15 amino acids. CDR3 loop: CASSSGTGGVETQYF. DNA of the CDR3: TGTGCCAGCAGCTCCGGAACAGGGGGCGTGGAGACCCAGTACTTC.

This clonotype was found a few times. This chain joins TRBV5-1 and TRBJ1-1; D is perhaps TRBD1 (5 bases). The V and J ends lost 4 bases and 1 base respectively, with 14 bases between them. Germline loops: CDR1 SGHRS, CDR2 YFSETQ. The length of the CDR3 is 15 residues. This chain's CDR3 is CASSPQALTNTEAFF. The CDR3 DNA reads as TGCGCCAGCAGCCCACAGGCCCTGACGAACACTGAAGCTTTCTTT.

This clonotype has a count of ten or more. V usage is TRBV20-1 and J usage is TRBJ2-3; TRBD2 aligns across 7 bases. Losses at the gene ends were 0 bases for V and 0 bases for J; bases not matched to a gene: 6. The length of the CDR3 is 16 residues. From germline, CDR1 is DFQATT and CDR2 SNEGSKA (reference sequence). This CDR3 is CSARDRKRDSTDTQYF. The CDR3 region has the DNA TGCAGTGCTAGAGATCGTAAGCGGGATAGCACAGATACGCAGTATTTT.

This clonotype was recorded at least ten times. The chain is built from TRBV18 and TRBJ2-3; 8 bases are shared with TRBD2. Losses at the gene ends were 2 bases for V and 2 bases for J; bases not matched to a gene: 9. Germline assignment: CDR1 KGHSH and CDR2 LQKENI. CDR3 length: 17 amino acids. The CDR3 sequence: CASSPAGGRRVTDTQYF. CDR3 nucleotides: TGTGCCAGCTCACCAGCTGGCGGGAGGAGGGTCACAGATACGCAGTATTTT.

This clonotype was seen repeatedly, ten times or more. J is TRBJ2-7 and V is TRBV9, with 8 bases aligning to TRBD1. Germline-derived CDR1 and CDR2 are SGDLS and YYNGEE. This CDR3 contains 14 residues. V was pared by 0 bases and J by 5 bases, with 4 bases of the junction left unmatched. DNA of the CDR3: TGTGCCAGCAGCGTAGGGGCAGGGGGCCACGAGCAGTACTTC. This encodes CASSVGAGGHEQYF.

This clonotype was recorded at least ten times. The genes are TRBV12-3 or TRBV12-4 and TRBJ1-1, with D possibly being TRBD1 (5 bases). The CDR3 is 12 amino acids. The V end lost 2 bases, the J end lost 11 bases, and 12 bases lay between the germline ends. CDR3 sequence (DNA): TGTGCCAGCAGTTTACTTGGCAGGGCCGCTTTCTTT. Its protein is CASSLLGRAAFF.

Notes on this clonotype: This clone may be a read error of a much larger clone one base away. The chain has TRBV7-8 and TRBJ2-1; no reliable D call. This CDR3 is built from 12 residues. V shed 5 bases and J shed 10 bases, with 12 bases lying between them. The V gene's germline CDR1 is SGHVS and CDR2 FQNEAQ. CDR3 region: CASSGRSLEQFF. In nucleotides, the CDR3 is TGTGCCAGCAGCGGTAGGTCCCTGGAGCAGTTCTTC.

This clonotype was counted at least ten times. The rearrangement joins TRBV9 to TRBJ1-2; D is uncertain. V was pared by 4 bases and J by 2 bases, with 15 bases between. This CDR3 contains 15 residues. Germline assignment: CDR1 SGDLS and CDR2 YYNGEE. The CDR3 DNA reads TGTGCCAGCAGCTCCCTGCGGGCAGGCAACTATGGCTACACCTTC. Its translation: CASSSLRAGNYGYTF.

This clonotype was counted at least ten times. The chain recombines TRBV18 with TRBJ1-1; a possible D gene is TRBD1 (5 bases). CDR3 length: 14 amino acids. With 4 bases removed from V and 1 base from J, the gap between germline ends came to 10 bases. Germline V gene lookup returns CDR1 KGHSH and CDR2 LQKENI. This CDR3 is CASSQTGANTEAFF. CDR3 bases: TGTGCCAGCTCACAAACCGGGGCGAACACTGAAGCTTTCTTT.